The next 15 T cell receptor beta chains were all read from a single sample in a study of T cells in Graves' hyperthyroidism and ophthalmopathy. Amplified TCR beta CDR3 regions came from RNA transcripts. RT-PCR in the first round (using the HTBI primer set) targeted the TCR CDR3. TCRdb reprocessed the multiplex PCR reads via MiXCR and lists one record per CDR3 protein. The profile shows about 260,000 distinct CDR3 sequences, 16% of them singletons. The specimen was blood. Source of these receptors: a woman aged 18-29 years with Graves' ophthalmopathy.

This clonotype was detected ten times or more. The rearrangement joins TRBV7-2 to TRBJ2-1; tentative D call: TRBD2 (6 bases). Trimming stripped 2 bases from V and 2 bases from J, with 16 bases between. From germline, CDR1 is SGHTA and CDR2 FQGNSA. This CDR3 is 17 amino acids long. DNA of the CDR3: TGTGCCAGCAGCTTAACTCTAGCGTTTCCTCCCTACAATGAGCAGTTCTTC. Protein: CASSLTLAFPPYNEQFF.

Many counts were recorded for this clonotype. The chain links TRBV5-1 to TRBJ2-1; the D is unclear. The V gene's germline CDR1 is SGHRS and CDR2 YFSETQ. The CDR3 is made up of 14 amino acids. V dropped 2 bases and J dropped 6 bases, with 12 bases sitting between them. The DNA for the CDR3 is TGCGCCAGCAGCTTCCTGGGAAACGGCAATGAGCAGTTCTTC. Protein: CASSFLGNGNEQFF.

The chain joins TRBV28 to TRBJ1-5; 11 bases match TRBD1. Germline V gene sequence: CDR1 MDHEN, CDR2 SYDVKM. The CDR3 contains 18 residues. The V segment lost 4 bases and the J segment 0 bases; nucleotides outside the gene matches: 8. CDR3 bases: TGTGCCAGCAGTTCTCTCGGGACAGGGGGATTTAGCAATCAGCCCCAGCATTTT. This encodes CASSSLGTGGFSNQPQHF.

This clonotype was detected ten times or more. J is TRBJ1-1 and V is TRBV12-3 or TRBV12-4, with D possibly matching TRBD1 (6 bases). This CDR3 contains 15 residues. Trimming removed 6 bases at V and 2 bases at J, with 16 bases between. The CDR3 reads CASRLPGATNTEAFF. In nucleotides, the CDR3 is TGTGCCAGCAGGCTCCCGGGGGCGACCAACACTGAAGCTTTCTTT.

V usage is TRBV28 and J usage is TRBJ2-4; D possibly uses TRBD1 or TRBD2 (5 bases each). In germline, CDR1 is MDHEN, CDR2 SYDVKM. This CDR3 comprises 14 residues. V was trimmed by 10 bases and J by 7 bases, leaving 20 bases between them. The chain's CDR3 is CATCREGPGNIQYF. The CDR3 DNA reads TGTGCCACCTGCCGAGAGGGGCCGGGGAACATTCAGTACTTC.

This clonotype was detected many times. The chain joins TRBV20-1 to TRBJ1-5; D is perhaps TRBD1 (5 bases). The length of the CDR3 is 12 residues. Germline V gives CDR1 DFQATT, CDR2 SNEGSKA (reference sequence). With 6 bases removed from V and 7 bases from J, the gap between germline ends came to 13 bases. The CDR3, as DNA: TGCAGTGCGCGCGGGGGGGGACAGCCCCAGCATTTT. It yields the protein CSARGGGQPQHF.

Many counts were recorded for this clonotype. This sequence joins TRBV28 and TRBJ1-5, with D possibly TRBD1 on 6 matching bases. Germline V CDR1 and CDR2: MDHEN, SYDVKM. The V end was cut by 7 bases, the J end by 0 bases, with 19 bases between. The CDR3 loop spans 17 amino acids. CDR3 DNA sequence: TGTGCCAGCACCGACGGGGGGACACTAGGTAGCAATCAGCCCCAGCATTTT. Amino acid sequence: CASTDGGTLGSNQPQHF.

The rearrangement links TRBV30 to TRBJ1-5; D remains unclear. V dropped 2 bases and J dropped 6 bases, with 14 bases sitting between them. CDR3 length: 14 amino acids. CDR1 is GTSNPN and CDR2 is SVGIG in the germline V gene (reference sequence). The CDR3 protein is CAWSRNRASQPQHF. The CDR3 nucleotides read TGTGCCTGGAGTAGGAACAGAGCGAGTCAGCCCCAGCATTTT.

The sample holds many counts of this clonotype. The chain is built from TRBV5-1 and TRBJ1-3, with D hard to call. V lost 4 bases and J 0 bases, leaving 11 bases between the germline ends. Germline assignment: CDR1 SGHRS and CDR2 YFSETQ. This CDR3 contains 15 residues. CDR3 loop: CASSPRLNSGNTIYF. CDR3 bases: TGCGCCAGCAGCCCCCGACTGAACTCTGGAAACACCATATATTTT.

This clonotype was counted ten times or more. This chain links TRBV6-5 with TRBJ1-1, with D uncertain. V lost 0 bases and J 1 base, leaving 12 bases between the germline ends. Germline V CDR1 and CDR2: MNHEY, SVGAGI. The CDR3 length is 16 residues. The CDR3 DNA reads as TGTGCCAGCAGTTACTCGCGCGGCAGTTCGAACACTGAAGCTTTCTTT. It encodes CASSYSRGSSNTEAFF.

This clonotype was recorded a few times. The CDR3 nucleotides read TGTGCCACCGCACAACAAAGTCCCGATACGCAGTATTTT. Translated: CATAQQSPDTQYF. The chain has TRBV19 and TRBJ2-3; D unresolved. In germline, CDR1 is LNHDA, CDR2 SQIVND (reference sequence). The V end lost 10 bases, the J end lost 6 bases, and 17 bases lay between the germline ends. This CDR3 has 13 residues.

This clonotype was observed a few times. The chain carries TRBV19 and TRBJ1-5; maybe TRBD1 (5 bases). The CDR3 has 15 residues. Germline values: CDR1 LNHDA, CDR2 SQIVND (reference sequence). V lost 7 bases to trimming and J lost 3 bases, with 16 bases between them. CDR3: CASIAAGRANQPQHF. The DNA for the CDR3 is TGTGCCAGTATAGCCGCCGGCAGGGCCAATCAGCCCCAGCATTTT.

This clonotype showed up many times. J is TRBJ2-1 and V is TRBV29-1; the D is unclear. Trimming removed 4 bases at V and 5 bases at J, with 15 bases between. Germline lookup yields CDR1 SQVTM and CDR2 ANQGSEA. The CDR3 consists of 14 residues. CDR3 DNA: TGCAGCGTTGGGGCCAGACTGGTTGACAATGAGCAGTTCTTC. Its protein is CSVGARLVDNEQFF.

The CDR3 DNA follows: TGTGCCTGGAGTCCCTTTAGCTATGGCTACACCTTC. It yields the protein CAWSPFSYGYTF. The chain uses TRBV30 and TRBJ1-2; D is unresolved. The germline CDR1 and CDR2 sequences are GTSNPN and SVGIG (reference sequence). V shed 2 bases and J shed 4 bases, with 8 bases lying between them. The CDR3 is 12 residues long.

This chain connects TRBV7-8 to TRBJ2-7; 8 bases match TRBD2. The CDR3 runs to 14 residues. Looked up from germline, CDR1 is SGHVS and CDR2 is FQNEAQ. V shed 1 base, J shed 4 bases, and the junction held 3 bases outside the gene matches. CDR3 region: CASSLERGLYEQYF. DNA for the CDR3: TGTGCCAGCAGCTTAGAGCGGGGGCTATACGAGCAGTACTTC.